The clone carrying this TCR beta chain turned up a few times. Its antigen is not known. This entry is derived from a study of T-cell reconstitution after alpha-beta-depleted transplantation in children. The library targeted TCRbeta and was prepared with unique molecular identifiers. Each CDR3 protein is one row after TCRdb ran MiXCR on the PCR reads. The table includes around 300,000 distinct CDR3 sequences, around 25% detected once. Overall study findings and caveats: One year post-transplant, T-cell counts and diversity were largely derived from T cells produced anew.

CDR3 length equals 16 residues. The V segment lost 1 base and the J segment 7 bases; nucleotides outside the gene matches: 7. The germline gives CDR1 LGHDT, CDR2 YNNKEL (reference sequence). The rearrangement links TRBV3-1 to TRBJ2-3; TRBD1 agrees at 11 bases. The receptor's source is a male patient under 18 who had a stem cell transplant for acute lymphoblastic leukemia, so the T cells may come from the graft donor. Source: PBMCs, mostly from graft donor cells, taken 180 days after TCRalphabeta/CD19-depleted stem cell transplant. The CDR3 is CASSQAGQGAWNTQYF. The CDR3 bases are TGTGCCAGCAGCCAAGCCGGACAGGGGGCCTGGAATACGCAGTATTTT.